This T cell receptor beta chain was retrieved from a study of blood T cells in healthy people across ages. Trimming removed 5 bases from V and 1 base from J; junction bases left unmatched: 7. CDR3 size: 16 residues. Germline V lookup: CDR1 SGHRS, CDR2 YFSETQ. Combining a sample-barcoded 5' primer with a J-beta primer mix, a second PCR ran for roughly 7 to 12 cycles. Carrying 12 random nucleotides, a template-switch adaptor labeled each individual cDNA molecule. Each CDR3 protein is one row after TCRdb ran MiXCR on the 5' RACE reads. The table has about 720,000 distinct CDR3 sequences, over 20% seen once. Broader study findings: Fewer expanded clones and more diversity marked long-lived versus aged donors. Older individuals had lower TCR beta diversity per million T cells (the decline was roughly linear).

This clonotype was found a few times. Its antigen is undetermined. The origin of this receptor is a man aged 70-80 years in good health. Specimen: blood. V is TRBV5-1 and J is TRBJ2-1, with 9 bases matching TRBD2. CDR3 in amino acids: CASSTGGGASYNEQFF. CDR3 coding DNA: TGCGCCAGCAGTACCGGCGGGGGGGCTTCCTACAATGAGCAGTTCTTC.